In its sample, the clone carrying this T cell receptor (beta chain) was seen once. Measured with immunoSEQ multiplex PCR; TCRdb has only the in-frame clones, and not every one. The sample includes roughly 56,000 clones, about 85% of them seen just once. The data belong to a study of blood T cell repertoires in COVID-19. This CDR3 has 15 residues. CDR1 is SNHLY and CDR2 is FYNNEI in the germline V gene. With V trimmed by 2 bases and J by 10 bases, 6 bases remained unmatched. The receptor's source is a man aged 65-85 years with acute or convalescent COVID-19. V gene TRBV2 combines with J gene TRBJ2-1, with 12 bases matching TRBD2. The specimen was peripheral blood. CDR3 coding DNA: TGTGCCAGCAGTGAACGTCCTAGCGGGGGGGCCGAGCAGTTCTTC. It translates to CASSERPSGGAEQFF.